One and the same sample provided the 8 T cell receptor beta chains below, sequenced in a study of siplizumab effects on memory and regulatory T cells. TCRdb's copy holds only in-frame clones and misses some; the assay was immunoSEQ multiplex PCR. The sample carries about 110,000 clones, 92% recorded once. What was sequenced was CD4+ T cells sorted from blood. These TCRs come from a human donor in good health.

The V and J genes are TRBV6-1 and TRBJ1-1, with unresolved D. Germline V gives CDR1 MNHNS, CDR2 SASEGT. Trimming shortened V by 8 bases and J by 4 bases, and 14 bases separated the two germline ends. CDR3 length: 13 amino acids. The CDR3 bases are TGTGCCAGCGAGGGAACCACAAGCACTGAAGCTTTCTTT. It translates to CASEGTTSTEAFF.

The chain carries TRBV4-1 and TRBJ2-3, with a tentative D call TRBD2 (5 bases). Deletions cut 1 base from V and 4 bases from J, with 15 bases between. The germline gives CDR1 MGHRA, CDR2 YSYEKL. The CDR3 extends over 16 amino acids. CDR3 loop: CASSQGRETAADTQYF. As DNA, the CDR3 is TGCGCCAGCAGCCAAGGTCGGGAAACCGCGGCAGATACGCAGTATTTT.

V is TRBV30 and J is TRBJ2-2; D may be TRBD1 (6 bases). V gave up 3 bases and J gave up 1 base, with 9 bases separating them. The germline CDR1 and CDR2 sequences are GTSNPN and SVGIG (reference sequence). The CDR3 is 14 residues long. The CDR3 DNA follows: TGTGCCTGGAGAGAGGGACAGAACACCGGGGAGCTGTTTTTT. It is translated as CAWREGQNTGELFF.

V gene TRBV15 combines with J gene TRBJ1-3, with D perhaps TRBD1 (6 bases). Deletions cut 0 bases from V and 9 bases from J, with 15 bases between. Germline V CDR1 and CDR2: LNHNV, YYDKDF (reference sequence). The CDR3 extends over 15 amino acids. The CDR3 spells CATSRDDKQGSTIYF. DNA of the CDR3: TGTGCCACCAGCAGAGATGATAAACAGGGCTCCACCATATATTTT.

The V gene is TRBV5-1, the J gene TRBJ1-1; D gene ambiguous. Trimming removed 5 bases at V and 6 bases at J, with 14 bases between. CDR1 SGHRS and CDR2 YFSETQ come from the germline V gene. CDR3 length: 13 residues. CDR3 residues: CASSQGPGPEAFF. For the CDR3, the DNA is TGCGCCAGCAGTCAAGGGCCCGGGCCTGAAGCTTTCTTT. Looking up the rest from reference TRBV5-1 and TRBJ1-1 gives the full variable domain: KAGVTQTPRYLIKTRGQQVTLSCSPISGHRSVSWYQQTPGQGLQFLFEYFSETQRNKGNFPGRFSGRQFSNSRSEMNVSTLELGDSALYLCASSQGPGPEAFFGQGTRLTVV.

This chain connects TRBV2 to TRBJ2-7; unclear D gene. With 1 base removed from V and 1 base from J, the gap between germline ends came to 11 bases. CDR1 and CDR2 from the germline V gene are SNHLY and FYNNEI. CDR3 size: 15 residues. CDR3 DNA: TGTGCCAGCAGTGAAGTCTTCGGGCATTCCTACGAGCAGTACTTC. Encoded protein: CASSEVFGHSYEQYF.

V and J are TRBV7-3 and TRBJ2-3; 12 bases map to TRBD1. The CDR3 runs to 17 residues. After removal of 3 bases from V and 4 bases from J, the junction contained 8 bases not matched to a gene. Germline-derived CDR1 and CDR2 are SGHTA and FQGTGA. DNA for the CDR3: TGTGCCAGCAGCTTCATAGGTGGGACAGGGGGCGCAGATACGCAGTATTTT. Translated, it gives CASSFIGGTGGADTQYF. The whole variable domain, remainder taken from reference TRBV7-3 and TRBJ2-3, is GAGVSQTPSNKVTEKGKYVELRCDPISGHTALYWYRQSLGQGPEFLIYFQGTGAADDSGLPNDRFFAVRPEGSVSTLKIQRTERGDSAVYLCASSFIGGTGGADTQYFGPGTRLTVL.

The rearrangement links TRBV29-1 to TRBJ1-2; weak D call: TRBD1 (5 bases). The CDR3 loop spans 13 amino acids. The V and J ends lost 7 bases and 4 bases respectively, with 16 bases between them. CDR1 SQVTM and CDR2 ANQGSEA come from the germline V gene. CDR3 DNA sequence: TGCAGCGCCGCGACAGAGTCTGGCTATGGCTACACCTTC. Protein product: CSAATESGYGYTF.